The rows below give T cell receptor beta chains drawn from one sample of a study of T cell changes during pregnancy in multiple sclerosis. Some clones are missing from TCRdb's copy, which holds only in-frame ones; the method was immunoSEQ multiplex PCR. The sample records approximately 40,000 clones, 88% being singletons. Sequenced material: CD4+ T cells from peripheral blood mononuclear cells, taken in the first trimester of pregnancy. The receptors derive from a female donor with multiple sclerosis, enrolled in a pregnancy study. Each CDR3 is given with its conserved first and last residue. The D gene is left open where the match is weak. Clone size, where shown, is once, few, many, or a class for clones that have expanded.

TRBV27,TRBJ1-6,.,TRBD1,TGTGCCAGCACCCTGGGACAGGGTAATTCACCCCTCCACTTT,CASTLGQGNSPLHF
TRBV6-5,TRBJ1-3,once,.,TGTGCCAGCAGTCGCGGACAGCTCTCTGGAAACACCATATATTTT,CASSRGQLSGNTIYF
TRBV30,TRBJ1-2,.,TRBD1,TGTGCCTGGAGTGTAGGACAGGGGCTTAGGTATGGCTACACCTTC,CAWSVGQGLRYGYTF
TRBV4-1,TRBJ1-4,.,TRBD1,TGCGCCAGCAGCCTCAGAACAGGGGCGAATGAAAAACTGTTTTTT,CASSLRTGANEKLFF
TRBV10-3,TRBJ2-3,once,.,TGTGCCATCAGTGAGGGGAGGGGGGGGGCCGCAGATACGCAGTATTTT,CAISEGRGGAADTQYF
TRBV19,TRBJ2-5,.,TRBD1,TGTGCCAGTAGGAGGACAGGGGGAATGGAGACCCAGTACTTC,CASRRTGGMETQYF
TRBV6-5,TRBJ1-5,.,.,TGTGCCAGCAACAACGATCAGCCCCAGCATTTT,CASNNDQPQHF
TRBV9,TRBJ2-5,.,TRBD2,TGTGCCAGCAGCGTAGGAGCTAGCGGGGGCCACCAAGAGACCCAGTACTTC,CASSVGASGGHQETQYF
TRBV25-1,TRBJ1-5,.,.,TGTGCCAGCAGGAGGGATGGAAGCAATCAGCCCCAGCATTTT,CASRRDGSNQPQHF
TRBV29-1,TRBJ2-6,.,.,TGCAGCGTTGAGCAGGTGCCCTCTGGGGCCAACGTCCTGACTTTC,CSVEQVPSGANVLTF
TRBV11-3,TRBJ2-2,.,TRBD2,TGTGCCAGCAGCCGGGGGGCCGGGGAGCTGTTTTTT,CASSRGAGELFF
TRBV10-3,TRBJ2-3,.,TRBD2,TGTGCCATATCGGGACTAGCGGACTATACGCAGTATTTT,CAISGLADYTQYF
TRBV5-4,TRBJ2-2,.,.,TGTGCCAGCAGCGCACTAGCAGCCGGGGAGCTGTTTTTT,CASSALAAGELFF
TRBV5-1,TRBJ1-1,.,.,TGCGCCAGCAGCTCCAGGGTACGAGCTGAAGCTTTCTTT,CASSSRVRAEAFF
TRBV19,TRBJ1-5,once,.,TGTGCCAGTAGTATCGGCAGGGCGGGACAGCCCCAGCATTTT,CASSIGRAGQPQHF
TRBV4-1,TRBJ2-1,.,.,TGCGCCAGCAGCCAAGTAACGAGCTCCTACAATGAGCAGTTCTTC,CASSQVTSSYNEQFF
TRBV10-3,TRBJ1-2,.,.,TGTGCCATCAAAGGGACGGGAGATCTCTATGGCTACACCTTC,CAIKGTGDLYGYTF
TRBV2,TRBJ1-6,.,TRBD1,TGTGCCAGCAAGCTCTCGTTTGACAGGGCACGGAATAATTCACCCCTCCACTTT,CASKLSFDRARNNSPLHF
TRBV19,TRBJ2-1,once,.,TGTGCCAGTAGTATCTCCAATGAGCAGTTCTTC,CASSISNEQFF
TRBV5-1,TRBJ1-1,.,.,TGCGCCAGCAGCTCCGGGTTAGGCAATCCTGAAGCTTTCTTT,CASSSGLGNPEAFF
TRBV7-9,TRBJ1-2,.,.,TGTGCCAGCAGCCGAGGACAGAACTATGGCTACACCTTC,CASSRGQNYGYTF
TRBV7-2,TRBJ1-1,once,TRBD1,TGTGCCAGCAGCCTGGGACAGGGGGCGGTTCGAACAGCTTTCTTT,CASSLGQGAVRTAFF
TRBV5-1,TRBJ2-2,.,TRBD1,TGCGCCAGCAGCTTGACAGGGGAGAAGACCGGGGAGCTGTTTTTT,CASSLTGEKTGELFF
TRBV28,TRBJ1-4,.,TRBD1,TGTGCCAGCACCGACAGGGTGACAAATGAAAAACTGTTTTTT,CASTDRVTNEKLFF
TRBV30,TRBJ2-7,.,TRBD2,TGTGCCTGGACCCCAGGGACTACCTACGAGCAGTACTTC,CAWTPGTTYEQYF
TRBV11-2,TRBJ2-3,.,.,TGTGCCAGCAGCTCAGCGGCAGGCCCCACAGATACGCAGTATTTT,CASSSAAGPTDTQYF
TRBV10-1,TRBJ2-6,.,.,TGCGCCAGCAGTGAGTTTAACTCTGGGGCCAACGTCCTGACTTTC,CASSEFNSGANVLTF
TRBV2,TRBJ2-2,.,.,TGTGCCAGCAGTCCCCGAGGCCTAAACGGGGAGCTGTTTTTT,CASSPRGLNGELFF
TRBV9,TRBJ2-7,once,.,TGTGCCAGCAGCGCCACGGGACTCTCCTACGAGCAGTACTTC,CASSATGLSYEQYF
TRBV2,TRBJ1-1,.,.,TGTGCCAGCAGCTCAGGACTAACGCTGAACACTGAAGCTTTCTTT,CASSSGLTLNTEAFF